The clone carrying this TCR beta chain was detected many times. Its antigen is not known. The V and J ends lost 2 bases and 1 base, in that order; junction bases with no gene match: 4. This CDR3 is built from 15 residues. CDR1 LNHNV and CDR2 YYDKDF come from the germline V gene (reference sequence). This sample was included in a study of T cells in Graves' hyperthyroidism and ophthalmopathy. Study information: Once the initial diagnosis was made, peripheral blood was obtained before any treatment. Study results and caveats: Clonotypes that were expanded in thyroid above 0.001 mostly appeared in blood too.

Regions amplified from RNA transcripts were the TCR beta CDR3 regions. A set of HTBI primers served as the primers for a first-round RT-PCR of the TCR CDR3. A single record per CDR3 protein comes from TCRdb applying MiXCR to the multiplex PCR reads. The table includes 650,000 to 850,000 distinct CDR3 sequences, about 17% detected once. This clonotype originated in a woman aged 50 to 60 with Graves' hyperthyroidism that later progressed to Graves' ophthalmopathy. Sequencing was performed on blood. V is TRBV15 and J is TRBJ1-1; TRBD1 matches at 7 bases. CDR3 region: CATSRWDRKNTEAFF. As DNA, the CDR3 is TGTGCCACCAGCAGATGGGACAGAAAGAACACTGAAGCTTTCTTT.